This TCR beta chain was recovered during a study of Ad26.COV2.S vaccination and SARS-CoV-2 variants. About the study: Ad26.COV2.S shots went into the muscle once or twice, 56 days apart.

The count of this clone is one. Its target is not known. The repertoire was sequenced with immunoSEQ multiplex PCR; TCRdb's copy has only in-frame clones and lacks some. The data hold some 350,000 clones, with under 90% observed a single time. Treatment in this sample: some 20 received Ad26.COV2.S at low or high dose, single or two shots; about 5 received placebo; per-sample allocation not given. Day 63 after the first injection of vaccine or placebo was the sampling time. Overall study results and limits: Post-vaccination breadth of spike-specific CD8+ and CD4+ T cell responses was reportedly substantial. Non-spike TCR breadth did not differ much between vaccine and placebo recipients.

The CDR3 covers 11 residues. The V end was cut by 1 base, the J end by 12 bases, with 7 bases between. CDR1 and CDR2 (germline): SGHAT, FQNNGV. The chain has TRBV11-2 and TRBJ2-1, with D unclear. The sequences come from peripheral blood, collected in a trial of Ad26.COV2.S vaccine versus placebo. This TCR came from a person between 18 and 65 years old who received the Ad26.COV2.S COVID-19 vaccine or a placebo. The CDR3 loop is CASSLVGGQFF. The CDR3 bases are TGTGCCAGCAGCTTAGTCGGTGGGCAGTTCTTC.